These 26 T cell receptor beta chains came from one sample sequenced in a study of technical replicates of blood from several donors. The assay was immunoSEQ multiplex PCR, and TCRdb's table has in-frame clones only and misses some. This table holds some 14,000 clones, 70% to 80% found once. Sequencing was performed on PBMCs. These receptors came from a human donor in good health.

The CDR3 DNA follows: TGTGCCAGCTCACAGGGGGCTCTGAACGAGCAGTACTTC. Amino acid sequence: CASSQGALNEQYF. The chain couples TRBV18 to TRBJ2-7; 7 nucleotides line up with TRBD1. The V gene's germline CDR1 is KGHSH and CDR2 LQKENI. J gave up 5 bases and V 4 bases, and 5 bases lay outside the gene matches. The CDR3 covers 13 residues.

This clone came up once. The J gene is TRBJ2-2, the V gene TRBV28; D is unclear. The CDR3 sequence is 14 residues long. CDR1 MDHEN and CDR2 SYDVKM come from the germline V gene. Trimming took 6 bases from V and 0 from J, leaving 8 bases between them. This CDR3 reads CASRWSTNTGELFF. The CDR3, as DNA: TGTGCCAGCAGGTGGAGTACGAACACCGGGGAGCTGTTTTTT.

The V call is TRBV10-3, the J call TRBJ2-7, with TRBD1 identical over 10 bases. The length of the CDR3 is 14 residues. Trimming cost V 3 bases and J 2 bases; bases outside gene matches: 1. Germline V gives CDR1 ENHRY, CDR2 SYGVKD. The CDR3: CAISDGQGAYEQYF. CDR3 coding DNA: TGTGCCATCAGTGACGGACAGGGGGCCTACGAGCAGTACTTC.

The chain has TRBV2 and TRBJ1-5; 8 nucleotides align to TRBD1. Germline-derived CDR1 and CDR2 are SNHLY and FYNNEI. The CDR3 runs 15 residues. V dropped 2 bases and J dropped 0; count of bases not matched to a gene: 0. CDR3 nucleotide sequence: TGTGCCAGCAGTGAAACAGGGGGTAGCAATCAGCCCCAGCATTTT. It codes for CASSETGGSNQPQHF. Combining the CDR3 with reference TRBV2 and TRBJ1-5 gives the whole variable domain EPEVTQTPSHQVTQMGQEVILRCVPISNHLYFYWYRQILGQKVEFLVSFYNNEISEKSEIFDDQFSVERPDGSNFTLKIRSTKLEDSAMYFCASSETGGSNQPQHFGDGTRLSIL.

V usage is TRBV27 and J usage is TRBJ1-1; TRBD1 is a possible D gene (6 bases). Germline-derived CDR1 and CDR2 are MNHEY and SMNVEV (reference sequence). CDR3 length: 14 amino acids. Trimming removed 4 bases from V and 0 bases from J, with 9 bases in between. The CDR3 coding sequence is TGTGCCAGCAGTTGGGGGGGCCTGAACACTGAAGCTTTCTTT. Encoded protein: CASSWGGLNTEAFF.

This chain links TRBV27 with TRBJ2-1, with D possibly matching TRBD2 (6 bases). The germline V gene encodes CDR1 MNHEY and CDR2 SMNVEV (reference sequence). V was clipped by 5 bases and J by 2 bases, with 16 bases between them. The CDR3 is 16 amino acids. CDR3 sequence: CASSQGTRPTYNEQFF. DNA of the CDR3: TGTGCCAGCAGTCAAGGGACTCGACCAACCTACAATGAGCAGTTCTTC.

J is TRBJ1-2 and V is TRBV6-5, with 8 bases aligning to TRBD1. CDR3 length: 15 amino acids. Trimming removed 5 bases from V and 10 bases from J; junction bases left unmatched: 15. Germline CDR1 is MNHEY and CDR2 is SVGAGI. The CDR3 bases are TGTGCCAGCAGTAAAACCCCAGGGGGCAGTGGGGACTACACCTTC. Protein product: CASSKTPGGSGDYTF.

This sequence joins TRBV5-4 and TRBJ1-1; TRBD1 is a possible D gene (6 bases). The CDR3 loop spans 15 amino acids. Trimming left V 0 bases short and J 7 bases short, with 16 bases between. CDR1 SGHNT and CDR2 YYREEE come from the germline V gene (reference sequence). CDR3 sequence reads: CASSLARGPAVEAFF. The CDR3 coding sequence is TGTGCCAGCAGCTTGGCCAGGGGCCCCGCCGTTGAAGCTTTCTTT.

The gene calls are TRBV5-4 and TRBJ1-1; weak D call: TRBD1 (6 bases). The CDR3 contains 14 residues. Germline CDR1 reads SGHNT; CDR2 reads YYREEE (reference sequence). The germline V and J ends were trimmed by 1 base and 7 bases, with 14 bases remaining between them. In DNA form, the CDR3 reads TGTGCCAGCAGCTTGACAGGGTTTGAAAGTGAAGCTTTCTTT. Translated, it gives CASSLTGFESEAFF.

The rearrangement links TRBV18 to TRBJ1-3, with D uncertain. Looked up from germline, CDR1 is KGHSH and CDR2 is LQKENI. V was trimmed by 3 bases and J by 2 bases, leaving 8 bases between them. There are 14 residues in the CDR3. CDR3 nucleotides: TGTGCCAGCTCACCTAATCAGGCTGGAAACACCATATATTTT. This translates into CASSPNQAGNTIYF.

V and J are TRBV6-1 and TRBJ2-3; D perhaps matches TRBD2 (6 bases). Trimming cost V 3 bases and J 4 bases, with 11 bases left between them. Per germline, CDR1 MNHNS and CDR2 SASEGT. The CDR3 runs 14 residues. The CDR3 loop is CASSEGGSADTQYF. CDR3 nucleotides: TGTGCCAGCAGTGAGGGAGGCAGCGCAGATACGCAGTATTTT.

The chain is built from TRBV19 and TRBJ1-5; D perhaps matches TRBD1 (5 bases). The CDR3 consists of 18 residues. The V and J ends lost 3 bases and 0 bases respectively, with 18 bases between them. Germline CDR1 LNHDA, CDR2 SQIVND (reference sequence). The DNA of the CDR3 is TGTGCCAGTAGTATGCTAGCGGGGGGGATTAATAGCAATCAGCCCCAGCATTTT. Protein product: CASSMLAGGINSNQPQHF.

The chain uses TRBV19 and TRBJ1-3; possible D gene TRBD1, 6 bases. Germline CDR1 reads LNHDA; CDR2 reads SQIVND (reference sequence). Trimming pared 9 bases from V and 0 bases from J, leaving 12 bases between. The CDR3 loop spans 14 amino acids. Written as DNA, the CDR3 is TGTGCCAGCCTACAGGGTCACTCTGGAAACACCATATATTTT. Protein sequence: CASLQGHSGNTIYF.

This chain uses TRBV5-1 with TRBJ1-2; D remains unclear. V lost 4 bases to trimming and J lost 6 bases, with 13 bases between them. The germline V gene has CDR1 SGHRS and CDR2 YFSETQ. The CDR3 totals 13 residues. The CDR3 DNA is TGCGCCAGCAGCGTTCAAGGAGGAGATGGCTACACCTTC. Its translation is CASSVQGGDGYTF. Full variable domain (remainder filled in from reference TRBV5-1 and TRBJ1-2): KAGVTQTPRYLIKTRGQQVTLSCSPISGHRSVSWYQQTPGQGLQFLFEYFSETQRNKGNFPGRFSGRQFSNSRSEMNVSTLELGDSALYLCASSVQGGDGYTFGSGTRLTVV.

The genes are TRBV5-6 and TRBJ1-5; D is possibly TRBD1 (5 bases). Germline assignment: CDR1 SGHDT and CDR2 YYEEEE. Trimming pared 4 bases from V and 7 bases from J, leaving 12 bases between. This CDR3 comprises 13 residues. CDR3 sequence: CASSIGGNQPQHF. The CDR3 nucleotides are TGTGCCAGCAGCATCGGGGGAAACCAGCCCCAGCATTTT.

This rearrangement joins TRBV30 to TRBJ1-5; TRBD1 aligns across 10 bases. The CDR3 consists of 13 residues. Germline CDR1 and CDR2: GTSNPN and SVGIG (reference sequence). Losses at the gene ends were 4 bases for V and 5 bases for J; bases not matched to a gene: 2. Written as DNA, the CDR3 is TGTGCCTGGAAGGGACAGGGGCATCAGCCCCAGCATTTT. Amino acids: CAWKGQGHQPQHF.

The chain recombines TRBV19 with TRBJ2-5; 12 nucleotides agree with TRBD2. Looked up from germline, CDR1 is LNHDA and CDR2 is SQIVND (reference sequence). This CDR3 is built from 16 residues. V gave up 2 bases and J gave up 5 bases; unmatched junction bases: 6. The CDR3 DNA follows: TGTGCCAGTAGTATATCTCTAGCGGGAGGGATGGAGACCCAGTACTTC. As protein: CASSISLAGGMETQYF.

V gene TRBV27 combines with J gene TRBJ2-1, with TRBD2 matching 8 bases. CDR3 length: 16 amino acids. Germline assignment: CDR1 MNHEY and CDR2 SMNVEV (reference sequence). The V gene end was trimmed by 4 bases and the J gene end by 7 bases; junction bases not matched to a gene: 12. The CDR3 spells CASSSPPGLVQNEQFF. CDR3 nucleotides: TGTGCCAGCAGTTCCCCCCCGGGACTAGTACAGAATGAGCAGTTCTTC.

The rearrangement joins TRBV25-1 to TRBJ2-5; 8 bases fit TRBD1. The germline V gene encodes CDR1 MGHDK and CDR2 SYGVNS. The CDR3 is 18 residues long. The J segment lost 1 base and the V segment lost 1 base, leaving 11 bases of the junction unmatched. The CDR3 DNA follows: TGTGCCAGCAGTGAATTCGGGACAGGTTTGGTAGGCCAAGAGACCCAGTACTTC. It translates to CASSEFGTGLVGQETQYF.

The rearrangement uses TRBV5-4 and TRBJ1-2; 7 positions match TRBD1. J gave up 9 bases and V 0 bases, and 11 bases lay outside the gene matches. CDR1 and CDR2 (germline): SGHNT, YYREEE (reference sequence). The CDR3 has 15 amino acids. CDR3 sequence: CASSLGGQAAVSYTF. CDR3 sequence (DNA): TGTGCCAGCAGCTTGGGTGGACAGGCAGCGGTTAGCTACACCTTC.

The chain carries TRBV5-8 and TRBJ1-5; no clear D. The CDR3 covers 15 residues. Germline CDR1 reads SGHTS; CDR2 reads YDEGEE. Trimming took 1 base from V and 4 from J, leaving 12 bases between them. The CDR3 nucleotides are TGTGCCAGCAGCTTGTTGGGCCAGTCTAATCAGCCCCAGCATTTT. Translation gives CASSLLGQSNQPQHF.

The chain uses TRBV10-3 and TRBJ1-2; 7 nucleotides line up with TRBD1. Germline V CDR1 and CDR2: ENHRY, SYGVKD. This CDR3 has 14 amino acids. With V trimmed by 5 bases and J by 5 bases, 8 bases remained unmatched. DNA for the CDR3: TGTGCCATCAGTTCTGGACAGGTAGCGTATGGCTACACCTTC. Protein: CAISSGQVAYGYTF.

V gene TRBV11-2 combines with J gene TRBJ1-2, with 7 positions matching TRBD1. The trim removed 2 bases at V and 8 bases at J, leaving 2 bases unmatched. Germline V lookup: CDR1 SGHAT, CDR2 FQNNGV. There are 12 residues in the CDR3. CDR3 loop: CASSLTGVGYTF. The CDR3 coding sequence is TGTGCCAGCAGCTTAACAGGGGTCGGCTACACCTTC.

This sequence joins TRBV4-2 and TRBJ2-1; 11 nucleotides agree with TRBD2. The CDR3 is 16 residues long. Germline V gene data show CDR1 as LGHNA and CDR2 as YNFKEQ. J gave up 6 bases and V 3 bases, and 7 bases lay outside the gene matches. The CDR3 nucleotides read TGTGCCAGCAGCCACCATAGCGGGAGGGGTGTCAATGAGCAGTTCTTC. It specifies CASSHHSGRGVNEQFF.

Only one count was recorded for this clone. The genes are TRBV10-3 and TRBJ1-5; weak D call: TRBD1 (6 bases). CDR1 is ENHRY and CDR2 is SYGVKD in the germline V gene. Trimming took off 2 bases at V and 6 bases at J, with 11 bases between the two ends. There are 14 residues in the CDR3. CDR3 sequence: CAISEEDSGQPQHF. Here the CDR3 DNA reads TGTGCCATCAGTGAGGAGGACAGTGGTCAGCCCCAGCATTTT.

J is TRBJ2-5 and V is TRBV5-6; 8 bases map to TRBD1. The J call may be mistaken, given a closer DNA end match to TRBJ2-7. The CDR3 totals 17 residues. The germline V gene has CDR1 SGHDT and CDR2 YYEEEE. The CDR3 DNA reads TGTGCCAGCGACCGTCTCAGCTGGACAGGGCCCTCCTACGAGCAGTACTTC. This gives the protein CASDRLSWTGPSYEQYF.